The next 6 T cell receptor beta chains were all read from a single sample in a study of Graves' ophthalmopathy and Graves' hyperthyroidism. Amplification targeted the TCR beta CDR3 regions, with RNA transcripts as the source material. The first round was an RT-PCR with HTBI primers, and the second round was a multiplex PCR. TCRdb called the multiplex PCR reads again in MiXCR, with one record for every CDR3 protein. The table records some 370,000 distinct CDR3 sequences, about 18% of them present only once. The sequencing sample was made of peripheral blood. Receptor source: an adult woman with stable Graves' hyperthyroidism.

This clonotype was observed many times. This chain joins TRBV30 and TRBJ1-1; D remains ambiguous. The ends were cut back, 2 bases at V and 11 bases at J, with 15 bases in the middle. The CDR3 is made up of 12 amino acids. The germline V gene has CDR1 GTSNPN and CDR2 SVGIG (reference sequence). CDR3 nucleotides: TGTGCCTGGAGTCCGTGGGCCGCCGACGCTTTCTTT. As protein: CAWSPWAADAFF.

The chain employs TRBV3-1 and TRBJ2-5; 7 nucleotides line up with TRBD1. CDR1 and CDR2 from the germline V gene are LGHDT and YNNKEL (reference sequence). Trimming removed 2 bases from V and 5 bases from J; junction bases left unmatched: 5. The CDR3 extends over 14 amino acids. Written as DNA, the CDR3 is TGTGCCAGCAGCCAAAGGGGGCGACGGGAGACCCAGTACTTC. Its protein is CASSQRGRRETQYF.

The sample holds many counts of this clonotype. CDR3 loop: CASSRNRGQVREQYF. CDR3 DNA: TGTGCCAGCAGTCGAAACAGGGGGCAGGTACGCGAGCAGTACTTC. The chain uses TRBV28 and TRBJ2-7; 9 nucleotides align to TRBD1. Per germline, CDR1 MDHEN and CDR2 SYDVKM. The CDR3 loop spans 15 amino acids. The V segment lost 5 bases and the J segment 6 bases; nucleotides outside the gene matches: 11.

This clonotype was seen repeatedly, ten times or more. The chain combines TRBV7-9 with TRBJ2-6; the D gene is possibly TRBD2 (5 bases). Germline V gene lookup returns CDR1 SEHNR and CDR2 FQNEAQ (reference sequence). V was cut by 1 base and J by 4 bases, with 8 bases left in between. The CDR3 is 15 amino acids. The CDR3 is CASSLVGMGANVLTF. The CDR3 coding sequence is TGTGCCAGCAGCTTAGTCGGGATGGGGGCCAACGTCCTGACTTTC.

This clonotype was seen repeatedly, ten times or more. The J gene is TRBJ1-6, the V gene TRBV2; D is undetermined. CDR1 and CDR2 (germline): SNHLY, FYNNEI. V was cut by 4 bases and J by 5 bases, with 15 bases left in between. CDR3 length: 16 amino acids. CDR3 protein: CASSAEEMAHNSPLHF. DNA for the CDR3: TGTGCCAGCAGTGCCGAGGAAATGGCCCATAATTCACCCCTCCACTTT.

In its sample, this clonotype was seen many times. The rearrangement joins TRBV7-3 to TRBJ1-2; 9 nucleotides align to TRBD1. The CDR3 is 14 residues long. The junction had 5 bases not matched to a gene; V was cut back by 5 bases and J by 4 bases. Per the germline V gene, CDR1 is SGHTA and CDR2 is FQGTGA. The CDR3 DNA reads as TGTGCCAGCAGCGCCGGGACAGGGTCCTATGGCTACACCTTC. It codes for CASSAGTGSYGYTF.